Listed below are T cell receptor beta chains from one sample, sequenced in a study of T-cell memory formation after mild COVID-19. TCRdb independently ran MiXCR on the 5' RACE reads; one entry per CDR3 protein. Here the sample spans hundreds of thousands of distinct CDR3 sequences, roughly 21% being singletons. Sequenced: PBMCs or a T cell subset sorted from them (not recorded which). The receptors shown here come from an adult woman who had mild COVID-19 (a few samples of this study predate the infection). Cell type and time point are not known. Each CDR3 is given with its conserved first and last residue. D genes are given only for firm matches. Clone size is given for some rows only: seen once, a few or many times, or a class if the clone is expanded.

CDR3 length	D gene	clone size	V gene	J gene	CDR3 DNA	CDR3 protein
13	TRBD2	few	TRBV7-2	TRBJ2-7	TGTGCCAGCAGCCGAACTAGCGGCCTCCTCCAGTACTTC	CASSRTSGLLQYF
15	.	.	TRBV5-1	TRBJ2-6	TGCGCCAGCAGCTTACCGCTCGCGGGGGCCAACGTCCTGACTTTC	CASSLPLAGANVLTF
12	.	.	TRBV11-3	TRBJ2-7	TGTGCCAGCAGCCCTAGTTACGGCGAGCAGTACTTC	CASSPSYGEQYF
15	TRBD2	once	TRBV6-4	TRBJ2-2	TGTGCCAGCAGCGAAAGCTTCGGGGGGAACGGGGAGCTGTTTTTT	CASSESFGGNGELFF
13	TRBD1	.	TRBV3-1	TRBJ1-5	TGTGCCAGCAGCCAAGATGACAGGGCGGCCCAGCATTTT	CASSQDDRAAQHF
16	TRBD2	few	TRBV20-1	TRBJ2-1	TGCAGTGCTAGGGCCATGAGGGGCGGGAGTTTGGATGAGCAGTTCTTC	CSARAMRGGSLDEQFF
18	TRBD2	.	TRBV20-1	TRBJ2-1	TGCAGTGATAGGGGTCTAGCGGGCCCGGGGACCCGTTACAATGAGCAGTTCTTC	CSDRGLAGPGTRYNEQFF
15	TRBD1	few	TRBV5-4	TRBJ1-1	TGTGCCAGCAGCCCAAGGGACAGGGGACCGATTGAAGCTTTCTTT	CASSPRDRGPIEAFF
15	.	.	TRBV6-2/TRBV6-3	TRBJ2-7	TGTGCCAGCTCCCCTCCCGCGGGGTTCACCTACGAGCAGTACTTC	CASSPPAGFTYEQYF
16	.	.	TRBV9	TRBJ2-5	TGTGCCAGCAGCGTAGGTTTCAAGGTAAACCAAGAGACCCAGTACTTC	CASSVGFKVNQETQYF
15	TRBD1	.	TRBV7-2	TRBJ2-5	TGTGCCAGCAGGGGGGGGACAGGGTTGATGGAGACCCAGTACTTC	CASRGGTGLMETQYF
14	TRBD1	.	TRBV19	TRBJ2-5	TGTGCCAGTAGTGGGGACAGGGGGCGCGGGACCCAGTACTTC	CASSGDRGRGTQYF
13	TRBD1	.	TRBV29-1	TRBJ2-7	TGCAGCGTTTCTGGACAGGGGGCCTACGAGCAGTACTTC	CSVSGQGAYEQYF
17	TRBD2	.	TRBV7-9	TRBJ2-1	TGTGCCAGCAGCTTAGGACGGACTAGCGGGCCCTACAATGAGCAGTTCTTC	CASSLGRTSGPYNEQFF
15	.	.	TRBV2	TRBJ2-7	TGTGCCAGCAGTGAAGACAGGGGGACTACCTACGAGCAGTACTTC	CASSEDRGTTYEQYF
13	TRBD1	.	TRBV20-1	TRBJ2-7	TGCAGTGCTGAACAGGGGGCTCCCTACGAGCAGTACTTC	CSAEQGAPYEQYF
14	.	few	TRBV24-1	TRBJ2-1	TGTGCCACCAGTCCTGGGCGGCACTACAATGAGCAGTTCTTC	CATSPGRHYNEQFF
13	TRBD1	.	TRBV9	TRBJ1-1	TGTGCCAGCAGCGCCCCGGGACAGACGAAAGCTTTCTTT	CASSAPGQTKAFF
13	TRBD2	few	TRBV6-6	TRBJ2-7	TGTGCCAGCGGCGGTAGCGGGATATACGAGCAGTACTTC	CASGGSGIYEQYF
15	.	few	TRBV2	TRBJ2-7	TGTGCCAGCATTGATCCGGGCGACAACTCCTACGAGCAGTACTTC	CASIDPGDNSYEQYF
14	.	few	TRBV5-1	TRBJ2-3	TGCGCCAGCAGTTTCAGATTTAGCACAGATACGCAGTATTTT	CASSFRFSTDTQYF
15	TRBD2	.	TRBV5-1	TRBJ2-2	TGCGCCAGCAGCCCAACCTGGGAGGGGACCGGGGAGCTGTTTTTT	CASSPTWEGTGELFF
17	.	.	TRBV12-3/TRBV12-4	TRBJ2-1	TGTGCCAGCATCCCTCTCTCCGGGACCCTAGTATTTAATGAGCAGTTCTTC	CASIPLSGTLVFNEQFF
14	.	.	TRBV6-1	TRBJ2-2	TGTGCCAGCCGCCCTAGCGTGAACACCGGGGAGCTGTTTTTT	CASRPSVNTGELFF